These 25 T cell receptor beta chains originate from one sample sequenced in a study of blood T cell repertoires in COVID-19. Clones were read by immunoSEQ multiplex PCR, and TCRdb kept only the in-frame ones, dropping some. Among approximately 76,000 clones, around 88% were seen once, and the ten largest hold approximately 8%. Specimen: peripheral blood. These receptors came from a man aged 25-40 years with acute or convalescent COVID-19.

The rearrangement links TRBV6-4 to TRBJ2-1; D might be TRBD1 (5 bases). Trimming removed 0 bases from V and 1 base from J, with 7 bases in between. The germline CDR1 and CDR2 sequences are MRHNA and SNTAGT. The length of the CDR3 is 15 residues. The CDR3 reads CASSDSAGSYNEQFF. The CDR3 DNA reads TGTGCCAGCAGTGACTCGGCAGGGTCCTACAATGAGCAGTTCTTC.

This chain joins TRBV6-5 and TRBJ2-5, with TRBD1 matching 7 bases. Germline V gene sequence: CDR1 MNHEY, CDR2 SVGAGI. The CDR3 runs 13 residues. J gave up 5 bases and V 2 bases, and 2 bases lay outside the gene matches. The CDR3 reads CASSYDRVETQYF. CDR3 nucleotides: TGTGCCAGCAGTTACGACAGGGTGGAGACCCAGTACTTC.

This chain uses TRBV6-1 with TRBJ1-2; TRBD1 might be the D (5 bases). CDR1 and CDR2 (germline): MNHNS, SASEGT. V was trimmed by 2 bases and J by 4 bases, leaving 14 bases between them. The CDR3 totals 15 residues. This CDR3 reads CASSEMEAGGYGYTF. The CDR3 nucleotides read TGTGCCAGCAGTGAAATGGAAGCGGGGGGCTATGGCTACACCTTC.

This chain uses TRBV9 with TRBJ1-1, with D hard to call. V was cut by 4 bases and J by 3 bases, with 16 bases left in between. The CDR3 spans 15 residues. Germline CDR1 reads SGDLS; CDR2 reads YYNGEE. As DNA, the CDR3 is TGTGCCAGCAGCCCAGATCAGCGACGGCACACTGAAGCTTTCTTT. Amino acid sequence: CASSPDQRRHTEAFF.

This chain links TRBV6-6 with TRBJ2-1; possible D gene TRBD2, 6 bases. V was shortened by 8 bases and J by 13 bases, with 21 bases between the two germline ends. The length of the CDR3 is 13 residues. CDR1 and CDR2 (germline): MNHNY, SVGAGI (reference sequence). In nucleotides, the CDR3 is TGTGCCAGCCTCGACCCGGGGGACCGGGGACAGTTCTTC. It codes for CASLDPGDRGQFF.

The chain combines TRBV7-9 with TRBJ1-4, with D unresolved. The CDR3 is 11 residues long. Looked up from germline, CDR1 is SEHNR and CDR2 is FQNEAQ (reference sequence). The V end lost 3 bases, the J end lost 7 bases, and 3 bases lay between the germline ends. The CDR3 is CASSFREKLFF. The CDR3 DNA reads TGTGCCAGCAGCTTCCGTGAAAAACTGTTTTTT.

This chain joins TRBV28 and TRBJ2-3, with TRBD2 matching over 8 bases. J gave up 3 bases and V 4 bases, and 6 bases lay outside the gene matches. CDR3 length: 15 residues. Germline lookup yields CDR1 MDHEN and CDR2 SYDVKM. CDR3 in amino acids: CASSSGTRETDTQYF. The DNA for the CDR3 is TGTGCCAGCAGTTCCGGGACTAGAGAAACAGATACGCAGTATTTT.

This chain links TRBV12-2 with TRBJ2-7; the D segment call TRBD1 is taken from the table without a DNA check. TRBV12-2 is a pseudogene segment. The CDR3 is 16 residues long. CDR3: CASRATDRVGMDEQYF. The CDR3 DNA is TGTGCAAGTCGCGCCACCGACAGGGTGGGGATGGACGAGCAGTACTTC.

The rearrangement links TRBV28 to TRBJ2-7; D is unclear. The V and J ends lost 8 bases and 2 bases respectively, with 16 bases between them. The germline gives CDR1 MDHEN, CDR2 SYDVKM. This CDR3 has 14 amino acids. For the CDR3, the DNA is TGTGCCAGCGGTGGCCCTCGTCCCCCCTACGAGCAGTACTTC. Translated, it gives CASGGPRPPYEQYF. The full variable domain, its missing parts supplied by reference TRBV28 and TRBJ2-7, is DVKVTQSSRYLVKRTGEKVFLECVQDMDHENMFWYRQDPGLGLRLIYFSYDVKMKEKGDIPEGYSVSREKKERFSLILESASTNQTSMYLCASGGPRPPYEQYFGPGTRLTVT.

V and J are TRBV6-5 and TRBJ1-2; no clear D. CDR3 length: 16 amino acids. Deletions cut 1 base from V and 3 bases from J, with 15 bases between. Per germline, CDR1 MNHEY and CDR2 SVGAGI. This CDR3 is CASSYYLNGEDYGYTF. DNA of the CDR3: TGTGCCAGCAGTTACTACCTAAATGGGGAGGACTATGGCTACACCTTC.

The chain recombines TRBV7-9 with TRBJ2-1; 8 bases fit TRBD2. The junction had 11 bases not matched to a gene; V was cut back by 6 bases and J by 4 bases. CDR3 length: 16 residues. In germline, CDR1 is SEHNR, CDR2 FQNEAQ (reference sequence). CDR3 in amino acids: CASSYPGLDPYNEQFF. Here the CDR3 DNA reads TGTGCCAGCAGTTATCCGGGACTAGATCCGTACAATGAGCAGTTCTTC.

V gene TRBV30 combines with J gene TRBJ2-6; D gene uncertain. The V gene lost 4 bases and the J gene lost 0 bases, with 7 bases spanning the gap. Germline V lookup: CDR1 GTSNPN, CDR2 SVGIG (reference sequence). This CDR3 comprises 14 residues. CDR3 loop: CAWMWLSGANVLTF. Here the CDR3 DNA reads TGTGCCTGGATGTGGCTCTCTGGGGCCAACGTCCTGACTTTC. Supplemented by reference TRBV30 and TRBJ2-6, the full variable domain reads SQTIHQWPATLVQPVGSPLSLECTVEGTSNPNLYWYRQAAGRGLQLLFYSVGIGQISSEVPQNLSASRPQDRQFILSSKKLLLSDSGFYLCAWMWLSGANVLTFGAGSRLTVL.

The rearrangement joins TRBV24-1 to TRBJ1-1; 9 positions agree with TRBD1. Germline values: CDR1 KGHDR, CDR2 SFDVKD. This CDR3 contains 12 residues. V was pared by 8 bases and J by 11 bases, with 8 bases of the junction left unmatched. In DNA, the CDR3 is TGTGCCACCACCGGGACAGGGAAGAATGCTTTCTTT. Its translation is CATTGTGKNAFF.

Here the CDR3 reads CSVDWAGWETQYF. Written as DNA, the CDR3 is TGCAGCGTTGATTGGGCAGGGTGGGAGACCCAGTACTTC. This rearrangement joins TRBV29-1 to TRBJ2-5; D is possibly TRBD1 (5 bases). CDR3 size: 13 residues. V was clipped by 3 bases and J by 5 bases, with 13 bases between them. Germline-derived CDR1 and CDR2 are SQVTM and ANQGSEA.

This clone was seen a single time. The chain links TRBV7-2 to TRBJ1-5; TRBD1 agrees at 9 bases. The CDR3 contains 15 residues. The germline gives CDR1 SGHTA, CDR2 FQGNSA. After removal of 1 base from V and 7 bases from J, the junction contained 5 bases not matched to a gene. The CDR3 protein is CASSLVTGGGQPQHF. The CDR3 DNA is TGTGCCAGCAGCTTAGTAACAGGGGGCGGCCAGCCCCAGCATTTT.

The chain uses TRBV11-2 and TRBJ2-3, with a possible D match to TRBD2 (5 bases). There are 15 residues in the CDR3. V was shortened by 5 bases and J by 2 bases, with 14 bases between the two germline ends. Per germline, CDR1 SGHAT and CDR2 FQNNGV. The CDR3 is CASSPSLHTTDTQYF. CDR3 nucleotide sequence: TGTGCCAGCAGCCCTAGCCTTCACACCACAGATACGCAGTATTTT.

The V and J genes are TRBV10-1 and TRBJ2-3; D might be TRBD2 (5 bases). The CDR3 has 14 amino acids. Germline V CDR1 and CDR2: WNHNN, SYGVQD (reference sequence). The germline V and J ends were trimmed by 7 bases and 6 bases, with 17 bases remaining between them. In nucleotides, the CDR3 is TGCGCCAGCAAATTGGGAGAGTCATCCGATACGCAGTATTTT. Translated, it gives CASKLGESSDTQYF.

The genes are TRBV4-3 and TRBJ1-6; TRBD1 agrees at 10 bases. Germline lookup yields CDR1 LGHNA and CDR2 YSLEER. There are 16 residues in the CDR3. The junction had 3 bases not matched to a gene; V was cut back by 0 bases and J by 7 bases. The DNA for the CDR3 is TGCGCCAGCAGCCAAGATTCGGGACAGGGGAATTCACCCCTCCACTTT. Protein product: CASSQDSGQGNSPLHF.

The V gene is TRBV10-3, the J gene TRBJ2-1; 8 positions match TRBD2. The CDR3 runs 13 residues. V lost 5 bases to trimming and J lost 8 bases; unmatched junction nucleotides: 5. CDR1 is ENHRY, CDR2 SYGVKD, per germline. CDR3 in amino acids: CAISSGSWDEQFF. In nucleotides, the CDR3 is TGTGCCATCAGTAGCGGGAGTTGGGATGAGCAGTTCTTC.

The V and J genes are TRBV12-3 or TRBV12-4 and TRBJ2-7; 8 nucleotides match TRBD1. J was trimmed by 2 bases and V by 5 bases; bases with no gene match: 2. The CDR3 is 13 residues long. CDR3 protein: CASSKTGAYEQYF. The CDR3 nucleotides are TGTGCCAGCAGTAAGACAGGGGCCTACGAGCAGTACTTC.

The chain links TRBV18 to TRBJ1-5; D not resolved. The CDR3 has 15 amino acids. Germline-derived CDR1 and CDR2 are KGHSH and LQKENI. The germline V and J ends were trimmed by 1 base and 2 bases, with 9 bases remaining between them. The CDR3 is CASSPQGGGNQPQHF. As DNA, the CDR3 is TGTGCCAGCTCACCACAGGGAGGAGGCAATCAGCCCCAGCATTTT. The whole variable domain, filled in from reference TRBV18 and TRBJ1-5, reads NAGVMQNPRHLVRRRGQEARLRCSPMKGHSHVYWYRQLPEEGLKFMVYLQKENIIDESGMPKERFSAEFPKEGPSILRIQQVVRGDSAAYFCASSPQGGGNQPQHFGDGTRLSIL.

The chain combines TRBV6-2 or TRBV6-3 with TRBJ2-3; D perhaps matches TRBD2 (6 bases). Germline CDR1 reads MNHEY; CDR2 reads SVGEGT. This CDR3 spans 13 amino acids. Trimming removed 5 bases at V and 10 bases at J, with 16 bases between. CDR3 amino acids: CASSRTRDFAQYF. In DNA, the CDR3 is TGTGCCAGCAGTCGAACCCGGGACTTCGCGCAGTATTTT.

The V call is TRBV6-2 or TRBV6-3, the J call TRBJ2-7, with a tentative D call TRBD2 (6 bases). From germline, CDR1 is MNHEY and CDR2 SVGEGT. The V end was cut by 2 bases, the J end by 4 bases, with 15 bases between. The CDR3 length is 15 residues. The chain's CDR3 is CASSYGWGGIYEQYF. CDR3 sequence (DNA): TGTGCCAGCAGTTACGGTTGGGGCGGGATTTACGAGCAGTACTTC.

The V gene is TRBV7-2, the J gene TRBJ2-3; D is ambiguous. This CDR3 spans 15 amino acids. CDR1 and CDR2 (germline): SGHTA, FQGNSA. The V gene lost 1 base and the J gene lost 3 bases, with 11 bases spanning the gap. CDR3 bases: TGTGCCAGCAGCTTAGTAGCTGGGTCTACAGATACGCAGTATTTT. Its protein product is CASSLVAGSTDTQYF.

The rearrangement uses TRBV14 and TRBJ2-2, with D possibly matching TRBD1 (5 bases). Germline-derived CDR1 and CDR2 are SGHDN and FVKESK. The germline V and J ends were trimmed by 5 bases and 8 bases, with 18 bases remaining between them. The CDR3 has 15 amino acids. The CDR3 reads CASSFFSGSGGELFF. In DNA, the CDR3 is TGTGCCAGCAGCTTCTTCTCAGGGTCAGGAGGGGAGCTGTTTTTT.